Following are 13 T cell receptor beta chains from one sample sequenced in a study of blood T cells in healthy people across ages. Using a J-beta primer mix together with a sample-barcoded 5' primer, a second PCR was run for about 7 to 12 cycles. From the 5' RACE reads, TCRdb called clonotypes with MiXCR, one entry per CDR3 protein. The sample records roughly 860,000 distinct CDR3 sequences, around two thirds being singletons. Input material: blood. The receptors were sampled from a man in his thirties or forties in good health.

This clonotype has only a few counts. The rearrangement joins TRBV12-3 or TRBV12-4 to TRBJ2-3, with 12 bases lining up with TRBD2. V was pared by 7 bases and J by 4 bases, with 6 bases of the junction left unmatched. This CDR3 has 15 amino acids. The DNA for the CDR3 is TGTGCCAGCACCCTGACTAGCGGGGGTGCAGATACGCAGTATTTT. Translation gives CASTLTSGGADTQYF.

V is TRBV6-6 and J is TRBJ1-2, with D uncertain. Between the trimmed V and J ends, which lost 2 bases and 3 bases, there was a span of 4 bases. CDR3 length: 12 residues. Germline-derived CDR1 and CDR2 are MNHNY and SVGAGI (reference sequence). The CDR3 loop is CASSYLDYGYTF. The CDR3, as DNA: TGTGCCAGCAGTTACCTTGACTATGGCTACACCTTC.

The chain employs TRBV12-3 or TRBV12-4 and TRBJ2-7; TRBD1 or TRBD2 may be the D gene (6 bases each). Trimming cost V 6 bases and J 4 bases, with 16 bases left between them. The CDR3 is made up of 14 amino acids. CDR3 sequence: CASSLAQGRYEQYF. The CDR3 DNA reads as TGTGCCAGCAGCCTGGCCCAGGGGAGGTACGAGCAGTACTTC.

The chain joins TRBV3-1 to TRBJ2-3; 8 nucleotides match TRBD1. J gave up 0 bases and V 2 bases, and 10 bases lay outside the gene matches. This CDR3 is built from 18 residues. Germline CDR1 LGHDT, CDR2 YNNKEL (reference sequence). Written as DNA, the CDR3 is TGTGCCAGCAGCCAACTTTTTGATCAGGGGGCTAGCACAGATACGCAGTATTTT. Translation gives CASSQLFDQGASTDTQYF.

This clonotype was observed a handful of times. The chain links TRBV18 to TRBJ2-3, with D unclear. V was clipped by 3 bases and J by 5 bases, with 9 bases between them. Germline CDR1 is KGHSH and CDR2 is LQKENI. This CDR3 region has 13 residues. CDR3 DNA: TGTGCCAGCTCACCCCCGACCGGAGATACGCAGTATTTT. Translation: CASSPPTGDTQYF.

Only a few counts were recorded for this clonotype. This chain links TRBV12-3 or TRBV12-4 with TRBJ2-4; 7 positions agree with TRBD1. The CDR3 runs 13 residues. V shed 6 bases, J shed 1 base, and the junction held 0 bases outside the gene matches. The CDR3: CASSRGAKNIQYF. As DNA, the CDR3 is TGTGCCAGCAGCAGGGGGGCCAAAAACATTCAGTACTTC.

In nucleotides, the CDR3 is TGCAGTGCTAGGGCCGGACTAGCGGGGGCCGGGGAGCAGTTCTTC. Its translation is CSARAGLAGAGEQFF. The rearrangement uses TRBV20-1 and TRBJ2-1, with 13 bases fitting TRBD2. The V gene's germline CDR1 is DFQATT and CDR2 SNEGSKA (reference sequence). V shed 3 bases, J shed 10 bases, and the junction held 9 bases outside the gene matches. CDR3 length equals 15 residues.

This clonotype was observed a handful of times. The V gene is TRBV6-2 or TRBV6-3, the J gene TRBJ2-3; 7 bases are a match to TRBD2. V shed 6 bases and J 2 bases; nucleotides not matched to a gene: 8. The CDR3 loop spans 15 amino acids. CDR1 and CDR2 (germline): MNHEY, SVGEGT. CDR3: CASRAWTSDTDTQYF. The DNA of the CDR3 is TGTGCCAGCAGGGCTTGGACTAGTGACACAGATACGCAGTATTTT.

This clonotype was seen more than once but under ten times. The J gene is TRBJ2-5, the V gene TRBV3-1; D gene uncertain. Trimming took 1 base from V and 5 from J, leaving 14 bases between them. The CDR3 sequence is 15 residues long. CDR1 is LGHDT and CDR2 is YNNKEL in the germline V gene (reference sequence). CDR3 DNA sequence: TGTGCCAGCAGCCAAGGCGCTGTCGGACGGGAGACCCAGTACTTC. Its protein product is CASSQGAVGRETQYF.

V is TRBV12-3 or TRBV12-4 and J is TRBJ2-5; 8 nucleotides agree with TRBD1. V lost 4 bases to trimming and J lost 3 bases; unmatched junction nucleotides: 4. CDR3 length: 14 residues. The CDR3 DNA is TGTGCCAGCAGTTCGTGGACAGGGAAAGAGACCCAGTACTTC. It yields the protein CASSSWTGKETQYF.

Comments on this clonotype: This may be a read error, as it is one base from a much larger clone. The genes are TRBV20-1 and TRBJ2-7; TRBD2 is a possible D gene (5 bases). Germline loops: CDR1 DFQATT, CDR2 SNEGSKA (reference sequence). The CDR3 loop spans 13 amino acids. The V and J ends lost 6 bases and 5 bases respectively, with 17 bases between them. The CDR3 DNA follows: TGCAGTGCGCGTCCGGAACTAGTGGACGAGCAGTACTTC. Translated: CSARPELVDEQYF.

In its sample, this clonotype was seen a few times. The chain employs TRBV7-2 and TRBJ2-1; D possibly corresponds to TRBD1 (6 bases). Trimming took off 6 bases at V and 0 bases at J, with 12 bases between the two ends. This CDR3 comprises 15 residues. Germline-derived CDR1 and CDR2 are SGHTA and FQGNSA. CDR3 in DNA: TGTGCCAGCAGTTTTCAGGGGAGCTCCTACAATGAGCAGTTCTTC. Translated, it gives CASSFQGSSYNEQFF.

This clonotype was counted a few times. The chain links TRBV6-2 or TRBV6-3 to TRBJ2-4; possibly TRBD1 for D (6 bases). In germline, CDR1 is MNHEY, CDR2 SVGEGT. The V gene lost 4 bases and the J gene lost 0 bases, with 13 bases spanning the gap. The length of the CDR3 is 16 residues. In DNA, the CDR3 is TGTGCCAGCAGTTCGCAGGGGACCCTAGCCAAAAACATTCAGTACTTC. Translation: CASSSQGTLAKNIQYF.